This is a list of T cell receptor beta chains from one sample in a study of blood T cell repertoires in COVID-19. Assay used: immunoSEQ multiplex PCR; TCRdb lists only in-frame clones, some missing. This sample has approximately 270,000 clones, with 80% to 90% found just once. What was sequenced was PBMCs or T cells enriched from blood (not recorded which). The receptors stem from a young woman who had recovered from COVID-19. The CDR3 runs from the conserved cysteine through the conserved F or W. Each record gives: clone size, J gene, V gene, D gene, CDR3 length, CDR3 protein, CDR3 DNA. A D gene is named only where the DNA matches it firmly. The size field is filled for only some rows; it gives once, few, many or a size class.

>-|TRBJ2-2|TRBV5-1|TRBD2|16
CASSPDSGRITGELFF
TGCGCCAGCAGCCCGGATAGCGGGAGGATCACCGGGGAGCTGTTTTTT
>once|TRBJ2-1|TRBV7-9|TRBD2|15
CASSLRTSGNNEQFF
TGTGCCAGCAGCTTAAGGACTAGCGGAAACAATGAGCAGTTCTTC
>once|TRBJ2-1|TRBV11-3|TRBD1|16
CASSSGVGQGAYEQFF
TGTGCCAGCAGCTCTGGGGTGGGACAGGGGGCATATGAGCAGTTCTTC
>few|TRBJ1-5|TRBV6-5|-|16
CASSLILTGTNQPQHF
TGTGCCAGCAGTTTAATACTGACAGGTACCAATCAGCCCCAGCATTTT
>-|TRBJ2-7|TRBV6-5|-|14
CASSYTGSSYEQYF
TGTGCCAGCAGTTATACAGGGAGCTCCTACGAGCAGTACTTC
>-|TRBJ1-1|TRBV3-1/TRBV3-2|TRBD1|13
CASSAGQGTEAFF
TGTGCCAGCAGCGCGGGACAGGGCACTGAAGCTTTCTTT
>-|TRBJ1-5|TRBV27|-|15
CASSFTQYSNQPQHF
TGTGCCAGCAGTTTTACTCAATATAGCAATCAGCCCCAGCATTTT
>few|TRBJ1-1|TRBV2|-|12
CASSSLTPKAFF
TGTGCCAGCAGTTCCCTAACCCCCAAAGCTTTCTTT
>-|TRBJ2-5|TRBV28|-|11
CASINQETQYF
TGTGCCAGCATTAACCAAGAGACCCAGTACTTC
>-|TRBJ2-5|TRBV14|-|14
CASGPGLLKETQYF
TGTGCCAGCGGCCCCGGACTGTTAAAAGAGACCCAGTACTTC
>-|TRBJ2-3|TRBV3-1/TRBV3-2|-|15
CASSQWQILTDTQYF
TGTGCCAGCAGCCAATGGCAGATTCTTACAGATACGCAGTATTTT
>-|TRBJ1-3|TRBV11-2|-|14
CASSLEPSGNTIYF
TGTGCCAGCAGCCTCGAGCCTTCTGGAAACACCATATATTTT
>-|TRBJ2-7|TRBV18|TRBD2|15
CASSPLGGTDYEQYF
TGTGCCAGCTCACCTCTGGGAGGGACCGACTACGAGCAGTACTTC
>-|TRBJ2-7|TRBV24-1|TRBD1|14
CATSGGQGGHGQYF
TGTGCCACCAGTGGGGGACAGGGGGGTCATGGGCAGTACTTC
>once|TRBJ2-5|TRBV11-3|TRBD2|16
CASSGRGSGRTETQYF
TGTGCCAGCAGCGGACGGGGTAGCGGGAGAACAGAGACCCAGTACTTC
>-|TRBJ1-4|TRBV4-1|-|16
CASSLQDGGREEKLFF
TGCGCCAGCAGCCTACAAGACGGGGGGAGAGAGGAAAAACTGTTTTTT
>-|TRBJ2-2|TRBV19|-|14
CASKVGQNTGELFF
TGTGCCAGTAAAGTAGGACAGAACACCGGGGAGCTGTTTTTT
>-|TRBJ1-3|TRBV10-3|-|13
CAIFSGSGNTIYF
TGTGCCATTTTTTCAGGTTCAGGAAACACCATATATTTT
>once|TRBJ1-2|TRBV30|-|15
CAWMKLPGVNYGYTF
TGTGCCTGGATGAAATTACCAGGGGTTAACTATGGCTACACCTTC
>once|TRBJ2-1|TRBV7-9|TRBD2|16
CASSLVAGGPYNEQFF
TGTGCCAGCAGCTTAGTAGCGGGAGGTCCCTACAATGAGCAGTTCTTC
>-|TRBJ1-4|TRBV4-1|-|14
CASSSQEMNEKLFF
TGCGCCAGCAGCTCACAGGAGATGAATGAAAAACTGTTTTTT
>-|TRBJ2-1|TRBV28|-|16
CASRKFSGDLINEQFF
TGTGCCAGCAGGAAGTTTTCCGGAGATCTTATCAATGAGCAGTTCTTC
>-|TRBJ1-2|TRBV6-2/TRBV6-3|TRBD1|14
CASSVPGGAEGYTF
TGTGCCAGCAGCGTGCCAGGGGGCGCGGAAGGCTACACCTTC
>-|TRBJ2-7|TRBV20-1|TRBD1|15
CSASVGRQGAYEQYF
TGCAGTGCTAGTGTCGGAAGGCAGGGGGCCTACGAGCAGTACTTC
>-|TRBJ1-2|TRBV6-5|-|15
CASSRAGQGNYGYTF
TGTGCCAGCAGTCGAGCCGGGCAGGGTAACTATGGCTACACCTTC
>few|TRBJ2-2|TRBV28|TRBD2|16
CASSKTSGMNTGELFF
TGTGCCAGCAGCAAGACTAGCGGGATGAACACCGGGGAGCTGTTTTTT
>-|TRBJ2-5|TRBV28|-|14
CASTSKSAPETQYF
TGTGCCAGCACCTCTAAGTCCGCCCCAGAGACCCAGTACTTC
>-|TRBJ2-3|TRBV7-7|-|14
CASSPPHRTDTQYF
TGTGCCAGCAGCCCCCCCCACAGAACAGATACGCAGTATTTT